This TCR beta chain emerged from a study of shared clonotypes between healthy human individuals. Germline-derived CDR1 and CDR2 are LNHDA and SQIVND (reference sequence). This CDR3 has 15 residues. V was cut by 8 bases and J by 10 bases, with 21 bases left in between. Profiling relied on immunoSEQ multiplex PCR, and the TCRdb table lists in-frame clones only, not all of them. The sample has approximately 500,000 clones, 90% to 97% seen once; the top ten hold 0.055% to 0.075%. This receptor was identified in a woman aged 25 to 39 in good health. The chain recombines TRBV19 with TRBJ1-6, with a possible D match to TRBD1 (6 bases). The sample consisted of naive CD4+ T cells sorted from blood. The sample's subset: CD45RA+ positively selected. The CDR3 sequence is CASGDKQTNGSPLHF. The CDR3 bases are TGTGCCAGTGGGGACAAACAAACAAACGGGTCACCCCTCCACTTT. Full variable domain (missing parts from reference TRBV19 and TRBJ1-6): DGGITQSPKYLFRKEGQNVTLSCEQNLNHDAMYWYRQDPGQGLRLIYYSQIVNDFQKGDIAEGYSVSREKKESFPLTVTSAQKNPTAFYLCASGDKQTNGSPLHFGNGTRLTVT.